The 10 T cell receptor beta chains reported below all come from one sample, sequenced in a study of regulatory T cells in long-lasting Graves disease. CDR3-region Arm-PCR and iRepertoire HTBI primers produced the TCR beta libraries. TCRdb ran MiXCR on the multiplex PCR reads and lists one entry per CDR3 protein. The sample gives about 470,000 distinct CDR3 sequences, roughly 17% of which show up once; 9.5% to 15% is in the top ten. Sample time point: newly diagnosed GD, antithyroid drugs for less than 3 months. Researchers made the TCR library from RNA that was extracted from PBMCs. The same sample was also used in a study of T cells in Graves' hyperthyroidism and ophthalmopathy.

Sequenced here: peripheral blood mononuclear cells (PBMCs), sampled at new diagnosis, from a patient treated with antithyroid drugs. The receptors stem from a man aged 40-49 years with Graves disease.

In the case of this clonotype: This may be a read error, as it is one base from a much larger clone. The chain uses TRBV5-1 and TRBJ2-5; TRBD2 matches 10 bases. The germline CDR1 and CDR2 sequences are SGHRS and YFSETQ. The CDR3 totals 15 residues. J was trimmed by 0 bases and V by 4 bases; bases with no gene match: 3. CDR3 sequence (DNA): TGCGCCAGCAGCCCGGGACTAGCGAACCAAGAGACCCAGTACTTC. Translation: CASSPGLANQETQYF.

This chain connects TRBV28 to TRBJ2-6, with D possibly being TRBD2 (5 bases). CDR1 and CDR2 from the germline V gene are MDHEN and SYDVKM. CDR3 length: 16 residues. The V and J ends lost 6 bases and 0 bases respectively, with 12 bases between them. The CDR3 bases are TGTGCCAGCAGCCCCGGGGTGGACTCTGGGGCCAACGTCCTGACTTTC. Amino acid sequence: CASSPGVDSGANVLTF.

This clonotype was recorded many times. The V gene is TRBV28, the J gene TRBJ2-3, with 7 bases fitting TRBD1. The CDR3 spans 15 residues. V lost 5 bases and J lost 3; bases outside the gene matches: 8. Germline V gene data show CDR1 as MDHEN and CDR2 as SYDVKM. As DNA, the CDR3 is TGTGCCAGCAGTCCGCTGAAACAGGGGACAGATACGCAGTATTTT. Amino acid sequence: CASSPLKQGTDTQYF.

J is TRBJ2-7 and V is TRBV12-3 or TRBV12-4; 14 nucleotides match TRBD2. V was pared by 5 bases and J by 2 bases, with 14 bases of the junction left unmatched. CDR3 length: 19 amino acids. The CDR3 nucleotides are TGTGCCAGCAGTACGGACGGGACTAGCGGGAGAGGAAACCCCTACGAGCAGTACTTC. Its translation is CASSTDGTSGRGNPYEQYF.

As to this clonotype: Mismatch with germline at one junction end may stem from a read error. The genes are TRBV3-1 and TRBJ2-5; no clear D. The last part of the DNA fits TRBJ2-1 better; the J call may be wrong. Germline CDR1 LGHDT, CDR2 YNNKEL (reference sequence). The CDR3 has 16 amino acids. The CDR3, as DNA: TGTGCCAGCGGCCAAGCCGGCAAGCCCTCCTACAATGAGCAGTTCTTC. This codes for CASGQAGKPSYNEQFF.

There are many counts of this clonotype. The V and J genes are TRBV28 and TRBJ2-7; 7 nucleotides agree with TRBD2. This CDR3 contains 15 residues. Losses at the gene ends were 6 bases for V and 3 bases for J; bases not matched to a gene: 11. Germline CDR1 reads MDHEN; CDR2 reads SYDVKM. The CDR3 sequence: CASSSGLLRDYEQYF. In nucleotides, the CDR3 is TGTGCCAGCAGCTCGGGACTACTCCGAGACTACGAGCAGTACTTC.

This clonotype was observed a handful of times. The chain couples TRBV5-1 to TRBJ1-5; no definite D call. This CDR3 is 15 amino acids long. Germline V CDR1 and CDR2: SGHRS, YFSETQ. V was pared by 0 bases and J by 0 bases, with 7 bases between. The CDR3 DNA follows: TGCGCCAGCAGCTTGGGAGCCCATAGCAATCAGCCCCAGCATTTT. As protein: CASSLGAHSNQPQHF.

This clonotype was seen repeatedly, ten times or more. The V call is TRBV27, the J call TRBJ2-3; maybe TRBD1 (5 bases). The germline V gene has CDR1 MNHEY and CDR2 SMNVEV (reference sequence). The V gene lost 1 base and the J gene lost 1 base, with 12 bases spanning the gap. This CDR3 has 16 residues. The CDR3 DNA sequence: TGTGCCAGCAGTTTATTAGGGGTACGAGGCACAGATACGCAGTATTTT. This codes for CASSLLGVRGTDTQYF.

This clonotype was counted between two and nine times. The genes are TRBV10-3 and TRBJ2-5; D may be TRBD2 (6 bases). Looked up from germline, CDR1 is ENHRY and CDR2 is SYGVKD. The V and J ends lost 0 bases and 6 bases respectively, with 14 bases between them. The CDR3 loop spans 15 amino acids. CDR3 nucleotide sequence: TGTGCCATCAGTGAGTCTCCGACTAGGGGCCAGACCCAGTACTTC. It codes for CAISESPTRGQTQYF.

This clonotype occurred many times. The V gene is TRBV27, the J gene TRBJ1-5, with no clear D. Germline assignment: CDR1 MNHEY and CDR2 SMNVEV (reference sequence). Trimming removed 5 bases at V and 0 bases at J, with 14 bases between. The CDR3 is 16 residues long. The CDR3 DNA reads TGTGCCAGCAGTCCCCTACCCGGACCTAGCAATCAGCCCCAGCATTTT. Encoded protein: CASSPLPGPSNQPQHF.